The present T cell receptor beta chain was sequenced within a study of blood T cell repertoires in COVID-19. Study as a whole: T cells, B-cell-depleted T cells, or PBMCs supplied cDNA or gDNA.

CDR3 length equals 15 residues. Trimming took 1 base from V and 5 from J, leaving 15 bases between them. In germline, CDR1 is SGHNT, CDR2 YYREEE (reference sequence). TCRdb's copy holds only in-frame clones and misses some; the assay was immunoSEQ multiplex PCR. The sample comprises around 250,000 clones, 86% of which are singletons, and 6.2% rests with the top ten. This TCR was sampled from a man between 60 and 75 years old with acute or convalescent COVID-19. The sample taken for sequencing was peripheral blood. The chain is built from TRBV5-4 and TRBJ2-5, with D perhaps matching TRBD2 (5 bases). The CDR3 DNA reads as TGTGCCAGCAGCTTGAGAAGCGGCGCGCGGGAGACCCAGTACTTC. It translates to CASSLRSGARETQYF.